This is a list of T cell receptor beta chains from one sample in a study of shared clonotypes between healthy human individuals. Sequencing was performed with immunoSEQ multiplex PCR; in TCRdb, only in-frame clones are kept and a portion is missing. The data hold about 2.4 million clones, with approximately 94% observed a single time. The source material was naive CD4+ T cells from PBMCs. Receptor source: a man between 18 and 29 years old in good health. Some clones in this sample may be carry-over from other donors' samples. The CDR3 runs from the conserved cysteine through the conserved F or W. The order of the fields is V gene, clone size, D gene, J gene, CDR3 DNA, CDR3 protein. A D gene is named only where the DNA matches it firmly. Some rows mark clone size as missing; the rest say once, few, many or name a class of expanded clone.

v_gene: TRBV27; abundance: NA; d_gene: TRBD1; j_gene: TRBJ1-4; CDR3nt: TGTGCCAGCAACTGGACAGGCCTTACAACTAATGAAAAACTGTTTTTT; CDR3aa: CASNWTGLTTNEKLFF
v_gene: TRBV2; abundance: NA; d_gene: TRBD2; j_gene: TRBJ2-5; CDR3nt: TGTGCCAGCACAAGCGGGAGAATAGAGACCCAGTACTTC; CDR3aa: CASTSGRIETQYF
v_gene: TRBV19; abundance: NA; d_gene: NA; j_gene: TRBJ2-2; CDR3nt: TGTGCCAGTAGAGCTTACAGGGAGGCGAACACCGGGGAGCTGTTTTTT; CDR3aa: CASRAYREANTGELFF
v_gene: TRBV5-6; abundance: NA; d_gene: NA; j_gene: TRBJ1-2; CDR3nt: TGTGCCAGCAGCTTGCGTCAGTATGGCTACACCTTC; CDR3aa: CASSLRQYGYTF
v_gene: TRBV7-9; abundance: NA; d_gene: NA; j_gene: TRBJ2-7; CDR3nt: TGTGCCAGCAGCATATCCGGCAGCTCCTACGAGCAGTACTTC; CDR3aa: CASSISGSSYEQYF
v_gene: TRBV6-1; abundance: NA; d_gene: TRBD1; j_gene: TRBJ2-1; CDR3nt: TGTGCCAGCAGCCCGGGACAGGGTTACAATGAGCAGTTCTTC; CDR3aa: CASSPGQGYNEQFF
v_gene: TRBV4-2; abundance: NA; d_gene: NA; j_gene: TRBJ2-5; CDR3nt: TGTGCCAGCAGCCCCCGGGACATCAACTCTGGGGAGACCCAGTACTTC; CDR3aa: CASSPRDINSGETQYF
v_gene: TRBV7-9; abundance: NA; d_gene: TRBD2; j_gene: TRBJ2-3; CDR3nt: TGTGCCAGCAGTCTAGCGGGATGGGGGGGAGCTGCTAGCACAGATACGCAGTATTTT; CDR3aa: CASSLAGWGGAASTDTQYF
v_gene: TRBV25-1; abundance: NA; d_gene: TRBD1; j_gene: TRBJ2-3; CDR3nt: TGTGCCAGCAGCCAAGGGGGCCCCACAGATACGCAGTATTTT; CDR3aa: CASSQGGPTDTQYF
v_gene: TRBV2; abundance: NA; d_gene: NA; j_gene: TRBJ1-2; CDR3nt: TGTGCCAGCAGTGCCAACGACTACCCAACTGATAACTATGGCTACACCTTC; CDR3aa: CASSANDYPTDNYGYTF
v_gene: TRBV6-1; abundance: NA; d_gene: NA; j_gene: TRBJ1-2; CDR3nt: TGTGCCAGCAGCCGTTCCGGGGCCGGAGGCTACACCTTC; CDR3aa: CASSRSGAGGYTF
v_gene: TRBV11-2; abundance: NA; d_gene: TRBD2; j_gene: TRBJ2-2; CDR3nt: TGTGCCAGCAGCCCTATACGTATAGCGGGAGGGATGACCGGGGAGCTGTTTTTT; CDR3aa: CASSPIRIAGGMTGELFF
v_gene: TRBV7-2; abundance: once; d_gene: NA; j_gene: TRBJ2-1; CDR3nt: TGTGCCAGCAGCTTATTTGCGAGCGGAGGGGGCAATGAGCAGTTCTTC; CDR3aa: CASSLFASGGGNEQFF
v_gene: TRBV10-1; abundance: NA; d_gene: TRBD1; j_gene: TRBJ2-1; CDR3nt: TGCGCCAGCAGTGGGAGAGATACCCCGGGACAGGGGGCGCGGCGCAATGAGCAGTTCTTC; CDR3aa: CASSGRDTPGQGARRNEQFF
v_gene: TRBV4-2; abundance: NA; d_gene: NA; j_gene: TRBJ1-4; CDR3nt: TGTGCCAGCAGTCCGGCGGACGGGGGCGGTGAAAAACTGTTTTTT; CDR3aa: CASSPADGGGEKLFF
v_gene: TRBV29-1; abundance: NA; d_gene: NA; j_gene: TRBJ2-7; CDR3nt: TGCAGCGTTGAAAGTGGCAGCCCCTACGAGCAGTACTTC; CDR3aa: CSVESGSPYEQYF
v_gene: TRBV5-5; abundance: NA; d_gene: TRBD1; j_gene: TRBJ2-2; CDR3nt: TGTGCCAGCACATTGGGGGCAGGGACAGCAACCGGGGAGCTGTTTTTT; CDR3aa: CASTLGAGTATGELFF
v_gene: TRBV28; abundance: NA; d_gene: NA; j_gene: TRBJ1-3; CDR3nt: TGTGCCAGCACTACCATCTACAGGGTTTCTGGAAACACCATATATTTT; CDR3aa: CASTTIYRVSGNTIYF
v_gene: TRBV27; abundance: NA; d_gene: NA; j_gene: TRBJ2-2; CDR3nt: TGTGCCAGCAGTTCATACAACACCGGGGAGCTGTTTTTT; CDR3aa: CASSSYNTGELFF
v_gene: TRBV27; abundance: NA; d_gene: NA; j_gene: TRBJ2-6; CDR3nt: TGTGCCAGCGCACGGGTAGCGGCGTTCGGGGCCAACGTCCTGACTTTC; CDR3aa: CASARVAAFGANVLTF
v_gene: TRBV7-2; abundance: once; d_gene: TRBD2; j_gene: TRBJ2-1; CDR3nt: TGTGCCAGCAGCTTGTGGACCCTAGCGGGGGGGGCTTACAATGAGCAGTTCTTC; CDR3aa: CASSLWTLAGGAYNEQFF
v_gene: TRBV19; abundance: NA; d_gene: TRBD1; j_gene: TRBJ1-1; CDR3nt: TGTGCCAGTAGTCAACGACAGGGAGGCACTGAAGCTTTCTTT; CDR3aa: CASSQRQGGTEAFF
v_gene: TRBV7-3; abundance: NA; d_gene: TRBD2; j_gene: TRBJ2-3; CDR3nt: TGTGCCAGCAGCCAAACTAGCGGGAGGGCCGCAGATACGCAGTATTTT; CDR3aa: CASSQTSGRAADTQYF
v_gene: TRBV27; abundance: NA; d_gene: TRBD2; j_gene: TRBJ2-3; CDR3nt: TGTGCCAGCTCGCGGGAGTACTTCACAGATACGCAGTATTTT; CDR3aa: CASSREYFTDTQYF
v_gene: TRBV5-1; abundance: NA; d_gene: NA; j_gene: TRBJ2-3; CDR3nt: TGCGCCAGCAGTCAGGGGTTCAGCGGCCCAGATACGCAGTATTTT; CDR3aa: CASSQGFSGPDTQYF
v_gene: TRBV7-3; abundance: NA; d_gene: NA; j_gene: TRBJ2-1; CDR3nt: TGTGCCAGCAGCCCCAACCCCCAGACGGGTGAGCAGTTCTTC; CDR3aa: CASSPNPQTGEQFF
v_gene: TRBV6-5; abundance: NA; d_gene: TRBD1; j_gene: TRBJ2-7; CDR3nt: TGTGCCAGCAGTTCGGACAGGCGCACCTACGAGCAGTACTTC; CDR3aa: CASSSDRRTYEQYF
v_gene: TRBV19; abundance: NA; d_gene: NA; j_gene: TRBJ1-1; CDR3nt: TGTGCCAGTAGACAACAGGAGAACACTGAAGCTTTCTTT; CDR3aa: CASRQQENTEAFF
v_gene: TRBV5-1; abundance: NA; d_gene: NA; j_gene: TRBJ2-6; CDR3nt: TGCGCCAGCAGCAACCACAGGACCGGGGCCAACGTCCTGACTTTC; CDR3aa: CASSNHRTGANVLTF
v_gene: TRBV6-1; abundance: once; d_gene: NA; j_gene: TRBJ1-1; CDR3nt: TGTGCCAGCAGTGAAGAAAGGGGCAGGCGAACTGAAGCTTTCTTT; CDR3aa: CASSEERGRRTEAFF
v_gene: TRBV4-1; abundance: NA; d_gene: TRBD1; j_gene: TRBJ1-4; CDR3nt: TGCGCCAGCAGCCGCAAGACCGGGACAGTTAATGAAAAACTGTTTTTT; CDR3aa: CASSRKTGTVNEKLFF
v_gene: TRBV2; abundance: NA; d_gene: NA; j_gene: TRBJ1-5; CDR3nt: TGTGCCAGCAGGCGGGTGTTCGATCAGCCCCAGCATTTT; CDR3aa: CASRRVFDQPQHF
v_gene: TRBV10-2; abundance: NA; d_gene: TRBD2; j_gene: TRBJ2-4; CDR3nt: TGCGCCAGCAGCTTAGCGGGAGTGGACATTCAGTACTTC; CDR3aa: CASSLAGVDIQYF
v_gene: TRBV7-2; abundance: NA; d_gene: NA; j_gene: TRBJ1-1; CDR3nt: TGTGCCAGCAGCTCCTCAAGGGTCCATGAAGCTTTCTTT; CDR3aa: CASSSSRVHEAFF
v_gene: TRBV2; abundance: NA; d_gene: NA; j_gene: TRBJ2-7; CDR3nt: TGTGCCAGCAGTCTCCTTGGGCGAGGAGTCTACGAGCAGTACTTC; CDR3aa: CASSLLGRGVYEQYF
v_gene: TRBV27; abundance: NA; d_gene: NA; j_gene: TRBJ2-5; CDR3nt: TGTGCCAGCAGTTTTCGGGGCCAAGAGACCCAGTACTTC; CDR3aa: CASSFRGQETQYF
v_gene: TRBV7-6; abundance: NA; d_gene: NA; j_gene: TRBJ2-7; CDR3nt: TGTGCCAGCAGCCCCCGGGGGCGCGAGCAGTACTTC; CDR3aa: CASSPRGREQYF
v_gene: TRBV11-2; abundance: few; d_gene: TRBD1; j_gene: TRBJ1-1; CDR3nt: TGTGCCAGCAGCGCGGGACAGGGGACTGAAGCTTTCTTT; CDR3aa: CASSAGQGTEAFF
v_gene: TRBV5-5; abundance: once; d_gene: NA; j_gene: TRBJ2-1; CDR3nt: TGTGCCAGCAGCTGGGACGGCAACAATGAGCAGTTCTTC; CDR3aa: CASSWDGNNEQFF
v_gene: TRBV7-2; abundance: NA; d_gene: TRBD1; j_gene: TRBJ1-2; CDR3nt: TGTGCCAGCAGCCCCCGGGACAGCCGAACCCGAACTAACTATGGCTACACCTTC; CDR3aa: CASSPRDSRTRTNYGYTF
v_gene: TRBV9; abundance: NA; d_gene: NA; j_gene: TRBJ2-3; CDR3nt: TGTGCCAGCAGCGTGGATTGGAACACAGATACGCAGTATTTT; CDR3aa: CASSVDWNTDTQYF
v_gene: TRBV29-1; abundance: NA; d_gene: NA; j_gene: TRBJ1-1; CDR3nt: TGCAGCGTTGAGAGAGGGGGTAAGGGCACTGAAGCTTTCTTT; CDR3aa: CSVERGGKGTEAFF
v_gene: TRBV2; abundance: NA; d_gene: NA; j_gene: TRBJ2-7; CDR3nt: TGTGCCAGTGTGGTAGGTCGTCAAATAACCTACGAGCAGTACTTC; CDR3aa: CASVVGRQITYEQYF
v_gene: TRBV4-3; abundance: few; d_gene: NA; j_gene: TRBJ1-1; CDR3nt: TGCGCCAGCAGCCAGGACAGAATCACTGAAGCTTTCTTT; CDR3aa: CASSQDRITEAFF
v_gene: TRBV2; abundance: NA; d_gene: TRBD2; j_gene: TRBJ2-5; CDR3nt: TGTGCCAGCAGTGCGGGTACTAGCGGCCTGATCGGGACCCAGTACTTC; CDR3aa: CASSAGTSGLIGTQYF
v_gene: TRBV4-1; abundance: NA; d_gene: NA; j_gene: TRBJ1-2; CDR3nt: TGCGCCAGCAGCCAAGGTGCGTCAGTCGATAACTATGGCTACACCTTC; CDR3aa: CASSQGASVDNYGYTF
v_gene: TRBV28; abundance: NA; d_gene: TRBD1; j_gene: TRBJ1-1; CDR3nt: TGTGCCAGCAGAGGCCCGTCAGGGGGCGCCGGTGAAGCTTTCTTT; CDR3aa: CASRGPSGGAGEAFF
v_gene: TRBV27; abundance: NA; d_gene: NA; j_gene: TRBJ1-1; CDR3nt: TGTGCCAGCAGTTCCTCGCGGGGGGTTGATACTGAAGCTTTCTTT; CDR3aa: CASSSSRGVDTEAFF